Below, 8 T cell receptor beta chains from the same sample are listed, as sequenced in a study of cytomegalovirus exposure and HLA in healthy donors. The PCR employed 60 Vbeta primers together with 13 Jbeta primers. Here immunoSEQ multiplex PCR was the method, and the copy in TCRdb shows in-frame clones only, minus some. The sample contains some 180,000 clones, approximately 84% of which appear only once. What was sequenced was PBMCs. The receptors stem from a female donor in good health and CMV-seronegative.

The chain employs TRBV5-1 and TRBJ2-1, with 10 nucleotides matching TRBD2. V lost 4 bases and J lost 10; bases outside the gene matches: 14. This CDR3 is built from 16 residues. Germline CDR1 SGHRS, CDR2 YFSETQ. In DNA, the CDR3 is TGCGCCAGCAGCCCCGACCCAGCGGGAGGGCTCTTGGAGCAGTTCTTC. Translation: CASSPDPAGGLLEQFF.

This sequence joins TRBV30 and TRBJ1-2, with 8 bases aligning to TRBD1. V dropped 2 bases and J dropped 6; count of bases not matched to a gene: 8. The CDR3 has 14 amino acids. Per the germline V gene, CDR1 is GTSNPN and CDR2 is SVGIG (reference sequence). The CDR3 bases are TGTGCCTGGAGTAAGGACAGGGATTGGAATGGCTACACCTTC. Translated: CAWSKDRDWNGYTF.

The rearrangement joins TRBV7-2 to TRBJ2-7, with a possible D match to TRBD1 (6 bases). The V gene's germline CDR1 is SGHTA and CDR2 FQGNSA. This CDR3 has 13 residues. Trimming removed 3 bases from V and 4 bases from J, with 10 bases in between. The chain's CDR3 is CASSFPGEYEQYF. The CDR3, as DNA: TGTGCCAGCAGCTTCCCAGGGGAGTACGAGCAGTACTTC.

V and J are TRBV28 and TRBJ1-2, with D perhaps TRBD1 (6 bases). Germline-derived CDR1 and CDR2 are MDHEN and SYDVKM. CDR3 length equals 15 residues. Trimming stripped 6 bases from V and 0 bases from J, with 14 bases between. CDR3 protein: CASRIQGGANYGYTF. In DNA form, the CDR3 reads TGTGCCAGCAGGATACAGGGAGGGGCTAACTATGGCTACACCTTC.

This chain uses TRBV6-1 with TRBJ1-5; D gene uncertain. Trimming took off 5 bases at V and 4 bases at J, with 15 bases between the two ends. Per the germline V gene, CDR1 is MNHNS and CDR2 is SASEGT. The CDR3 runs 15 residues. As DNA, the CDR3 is TGTGCCAGCAGTTCTGGGCCCGCATTTAATCAGCCCCAGCATTTT. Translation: CASSSGPAFNQPQHF.

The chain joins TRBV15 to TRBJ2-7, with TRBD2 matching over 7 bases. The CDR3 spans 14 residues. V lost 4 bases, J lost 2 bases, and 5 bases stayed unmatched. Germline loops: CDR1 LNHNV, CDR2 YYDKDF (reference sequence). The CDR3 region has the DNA TGTGCCACCAGCAACGTCGGGGGGACCTACGAGCAGTACTTC. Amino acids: CATSNVGGTYEQYF.

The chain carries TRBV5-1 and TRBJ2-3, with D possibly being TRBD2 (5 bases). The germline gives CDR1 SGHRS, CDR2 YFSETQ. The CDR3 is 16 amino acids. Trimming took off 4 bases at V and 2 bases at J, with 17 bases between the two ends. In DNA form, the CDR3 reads TGCGCCAGCAGCGGGAGTCTGGGCAGCGCCACAGATACGCAGTATTTT. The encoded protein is CASSGSLGSATDTQYF. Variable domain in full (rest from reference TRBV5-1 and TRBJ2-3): KAGVTQTPRYLIKTRGQQVTLSCSPISGHRSVSWYQQTPGQGLQFLFEYFSETQRNKGNFPGRFSGRQFSNSRSEMNVSTLELGDSALYLCASSGSLGSATDTQYFGPGTRLTVL.

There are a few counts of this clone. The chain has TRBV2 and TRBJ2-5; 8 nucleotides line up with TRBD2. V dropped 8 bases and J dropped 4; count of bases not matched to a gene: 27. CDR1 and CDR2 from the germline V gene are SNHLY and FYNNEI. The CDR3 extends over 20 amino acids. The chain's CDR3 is CASQSPGGGGGGGRVETQYF. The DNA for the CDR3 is TGTGCCAGCCAAAGTCCGGGGGGGGGCGGGGGCGGGGGCCGGGTAGAGACCCAGTACTTC. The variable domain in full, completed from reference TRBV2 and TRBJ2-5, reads EPEVTQTPSHQVTQMGQEVILRCVPISNHLYFYWYRQILGQKVEFLVSFYNNEISEKSEIFDDQFSVERPDGSNFTLKIRSTKLEDSAMYFCASQSPGGGGGGGRVETQYFGPGTRLLVL.